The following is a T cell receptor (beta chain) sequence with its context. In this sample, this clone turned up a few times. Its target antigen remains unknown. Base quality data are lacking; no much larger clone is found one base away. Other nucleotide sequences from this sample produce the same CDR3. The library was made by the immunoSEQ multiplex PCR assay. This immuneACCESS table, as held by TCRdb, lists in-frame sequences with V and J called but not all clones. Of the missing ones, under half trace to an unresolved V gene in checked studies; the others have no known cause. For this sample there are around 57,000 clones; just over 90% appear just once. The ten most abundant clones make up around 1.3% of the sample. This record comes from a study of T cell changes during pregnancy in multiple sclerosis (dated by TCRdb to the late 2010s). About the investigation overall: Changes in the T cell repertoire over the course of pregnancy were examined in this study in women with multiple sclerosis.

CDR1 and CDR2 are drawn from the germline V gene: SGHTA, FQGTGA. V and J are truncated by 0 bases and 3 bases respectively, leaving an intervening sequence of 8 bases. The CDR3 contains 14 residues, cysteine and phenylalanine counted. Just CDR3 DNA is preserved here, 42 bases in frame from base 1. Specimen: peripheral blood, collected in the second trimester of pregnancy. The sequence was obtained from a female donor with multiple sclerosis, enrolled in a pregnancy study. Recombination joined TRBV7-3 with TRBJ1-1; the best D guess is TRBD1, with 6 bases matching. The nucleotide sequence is TGTGCCAGCAGCTTAACAGGGGGAGACACTGAAGCTTTCTTT. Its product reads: CASSLTGGDTEAFF.